This section outlines one T cell receptor beta chain sequence together with its context. Its antigen is unknown. No much larger clonotype is one base removed from it; base qualities were not supplied. From the cysteine through the phenylalanine, the CDR3 covers 12 amino acids. Only the CDR3 DNA is retained, 36 bases long and in frame from the first base. According to the germline V gene, CDR1 reads MNHEY and CDR2 reads SVGAGI. The trim is 6 bases for V and 4 bases for J, with a gap of 7 bases between the germline ends. The immunoSEQ Assay was the method used to sequence TCRbeta CDR3 regions. After extraction, genomic DNA underwent amplification by bias-controlled multiplex PCR, followed by high-throughput sequencing. From the authors' description of their analysis: To quantify the absolute abundance of every unique TCRbeta CDR3 region, sequences were collapsed and filtered. T cell fraction was estimated by normalizing TCRbeta template counts to usable DNA, which was measured by amplifying reference genes present in all nucleated cells. Repertoire TCRs were annotated as SARS-CoV-2-specific by exact matching of V gene, CDR3 amino acid sequence and J gene to a known reactive TCR set. The reference SARS-CoV-2 TCR set was derived from MIRA and filtered for enrichment in COVID-19-positive ImmuneCODE repertoires, a step that removed public or cross-reactive TCRs. Based on the MIRA antigens, annotated TCRs were further analysed at the level of specific ORF or position within ORF. Breadth was defined as the number of annotated unique rearrangements divided by the total number of unique productive rearrangements, and depth was defined as the summed frequency of the annotated unique rearrangements. Two-sided Wilcoxon rank-sum tests were used to compare TCR breadth between groups. TCRdb retrieved this table from immuneACCESS and kept in-frame rearrangements only. Not all clones are present; in checked studies, unresolved V genes account for under half, and no reason is known for the remainder. The DNA gave D and trimming, while V, J and clone size come from that table. This sample holds around 500,000 clones; nearly 90% were observed only once. Together, the top ten hold 1.5% to 2% of the sample.

These data are taken from a study of Ad26.COV2.S vaccination and SARS-CoV-2 variants (dated by TCRdb to about 2021). The study in broad terms: Vaccine-arm donors were drawn from COV1001, a multicentre, randomized, double-blind, placebo-controlled phase I-IIa trial of Ad26.COV2.S in healthy adults. Blinding of investigators to trial group allocation was maintained during experiments and outcome assessment. Trial participants were randomized into five groups of five, in which low-dose or high-dose Ad26.COV2.S was given once or twice, or placebo was given on both occasions. Ad26.COV2.S was administered intramuscularly at 5 x 10^10 or 1 x 10^11 viral particles, either as a single shot or as two shots given 56 days apart. A total of around 32 samples were included in the TCR-sequenced set, comprising roughly 19 Ad26.COV2.S vaccine recipients, 5 placebo recipients and 8 SARS-CoV-2 convalescent individuals. The specificity and breadth of SARS-CoV-2-reactive T cell receptors after Ad26.COV2.S vaccination were assessed by TCRbeta repertoire sequencing.

The treatment or condition label here, explained by the study, means: 15 to 20 received Ad26.COV2.S at low or high dose, single or two shots; 5 received placebo; per-sample allocation not given. For vaccine and placebo recipients, repertoires were sequenced using samples collected on day 63 after the first injection. In Cohort 1b, around 25 adults aged 18-55 years were enrolled at a single site in Boston, USA, between 29 July and 7 August 2020. As a vaccine, Ad26.COV2.S was a replication-incompetent adenovirus type 26 vector that expressed a prefusion-stabilized SARS-CoV-2 spike protein derived from the original Wuhan strain. General conclusions and limits of the study: Ad26.COV2.S recipients had higher spike-specific TCR breadth than placebo recipients (P = 0.0014). According to the authors, total T cell responses may have been underestimated by the TCR breadth and depth analyses. Non-spike TCR breadth was comparable between vaccine and placebo recipients, consistent with the vaccine containing only spike. Substantial breadth of spike-specific CD8+ and CD4+ T cell responses was reported after vaccination. The study lacked the statistical power to compare responses across vaccine doses or regimens.

The TCR comes from a person between 18 and 59 years old who received the Ad26.COV2.S COVID-19 vaccine or a placebo. The sequenced sample was peripheral blood, obtained in a trial of Ad26.COV2.S vaccine versus placebo. The sequence is built from TRBV6-5 and TRBJ2-1, with a tentative D gene TRBD1 over 6 matching bases. The CDR3 region has the sequence CASRQGYNEQFF. The base sequence is TGTGCCAGCAGACAGGGATACAATGAGCAGTTCTTC.